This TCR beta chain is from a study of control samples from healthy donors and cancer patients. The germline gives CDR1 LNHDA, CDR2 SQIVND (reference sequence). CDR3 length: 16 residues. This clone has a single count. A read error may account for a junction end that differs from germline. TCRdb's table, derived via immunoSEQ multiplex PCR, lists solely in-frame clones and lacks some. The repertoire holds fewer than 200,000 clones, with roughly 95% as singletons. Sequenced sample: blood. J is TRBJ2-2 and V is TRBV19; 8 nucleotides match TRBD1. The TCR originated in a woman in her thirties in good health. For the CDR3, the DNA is TGTGCCAGTAGTATTCGGAGGACAGGGAACGCCGGGGAGCTGTTTTTT. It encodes CASSIRRTGNAGELFF.